This TCR beta chain derives from a study of blood T cells in healthy people across ages. Through a sample-barcoded 5' primer and a J-beta primer mix, a second PCR was run for about 6 to 11 cycles. One entry per CDR3 protein results from TCRdb running MiXCR on the 5' RACE reads. The data contain 1.5 million to 2 million distinct CDR3 sequences, 40% to 55% of them singletons. PBMCs, at least 7 million per sample, were isolated. Sequenced sample: blood. The receptor comes from a woman between 40 and 50 years old in good health.

CDR3 sequence (DNA): TGCGCCAGCAGCGAGACAGGGGGCAATGAGCAGTTCTTC. Its protein is CASSETGGNEQFF. V and J are TRBV5-1 and TRBJ2-1; 9 bases fit TRBD1. Germline V CDR1 and CDR2: SGHRS, YFSETQ. This CDR3 has 13 amino acids. The J segment lost 6 bases and the V segment lost 4 bases, leaving 2 bases of the junction unmatched. Supplemented by reference TRBV5-1 and TRBJ2-1, the full variable domain reads KAGVTQTPRYLIKTRGQQVTLSCSPISGHRSVSWYQQTPGQGLQFLFEYFSETQRNKGNFPGRFSGRQFSNSRSEMNVSTLELGDSALYLCASSETGGNEQFFGPGTRLTVL.